This T cell receptor (beta chain) is drawn from a study of blood T cell repertoires in COVID-19. Study overall: Sample material is recorded as cDNA or gDNA derived from T cells, B-cell-depleted T cells, or PBMCs.

Authors' analysis steps: From reference gene primer amplification, estimates of nucleated cell counts were derived. Only in-frame clones appear in the TCRdb table, and some are missing; sequencing was by immunoSEQ multiplex PCR. The V and J calls and the clone size are those of that table, but D and trimming were determined from the DNA. The sample records 160,000 or so clones, about 88% being singletons. Germline assignment: CDR1 SGHNT and CDR2 YYREEE (reference sequence). Losses at the gene ends were 1 base for V and 0 bases for J; bases not matched to a gene: 7. The CDR3 covers 17 residues. The genes are TRBV5-4 and TRBJ2-3; 8 bases agree with TRBD2. The sequenced material came from peripheral blood. The TCR comes from a man in his forties with acute or convalescent COVID-19. The CDR3 sequence is CASSLRLAFLSTDTQYF. DNA for the CDR3: TGTGCCAGCAGCTTGCGACTAGCGTTTCTAAGCACAGATACGCAGTATTTT. Based on the CDR3 plus reference TRBV5-4 and TRBJ2-3, the full variable domain is ETGVTQSPTHLIKTRGQQVTLRCSSQSGHNTVSWYQQALGQGPQFIFQYYREEENGRGNFPPRFSGLQFPNYSSELNVNALELDDSALYLCASSLRLAFLSTDTQYFGPGTRLTVL.